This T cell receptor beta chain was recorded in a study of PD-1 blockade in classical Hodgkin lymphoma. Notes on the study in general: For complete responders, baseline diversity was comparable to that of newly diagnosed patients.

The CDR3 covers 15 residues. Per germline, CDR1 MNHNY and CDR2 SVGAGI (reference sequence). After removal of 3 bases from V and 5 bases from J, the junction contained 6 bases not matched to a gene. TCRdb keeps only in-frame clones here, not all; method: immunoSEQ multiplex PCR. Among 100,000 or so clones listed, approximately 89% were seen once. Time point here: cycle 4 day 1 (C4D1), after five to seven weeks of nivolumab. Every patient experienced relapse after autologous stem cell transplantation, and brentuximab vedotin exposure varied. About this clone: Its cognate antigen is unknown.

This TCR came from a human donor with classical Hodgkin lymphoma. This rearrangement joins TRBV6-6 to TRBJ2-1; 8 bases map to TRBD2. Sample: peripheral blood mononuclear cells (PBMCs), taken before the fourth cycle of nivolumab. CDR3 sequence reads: CASSYAGGMNNEQFF. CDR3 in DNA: TGTGCCAGCAGTTATGCGGGAGGAATGAACAATGAGCAGTTCTTC.